Below, 19 T cell receptor beta chains from the same sample are listed, as sequenced in a study of T cell repertoires in cytomegalovirus infection. Each CDR3 protein gets one entry after TCRdb re-called the reads with MiXCR. The sample yields more than 150,000 distinct CDR3 sequences, roughly a fifth seen once. The sample was PBMCs. Every receptor here comes from a human donor in good health (CMV status not recorded). Some clones in this sample may be carry-over from other donors' samples.

This chain uses TRBV7-2 with TRBJ1-2; unclear D gene. With 1 base removed from V and 3 bases from J, the gap between germline ends came to 9 bases. The length of the CDR3 is 14 residues. Germline CDR1 is SGHTA and CDR2 is FQGNSA. CDR3 residues: CASSLDVGHYGYTF. For the CDR3, the DNA is TGTGCCAGCAGCTTAGACGTGGGCCACTATGGCTACACCTTC.

This clonotype turned up a few times. The chain combines TRBV12-3 or TRBV12-4 with TRBJ1-1; D gene uncertain. This CDR3 is built from 15 residues. Trimming cost V 6 bases and J 1 base, with 15 bases left between them. The CDR3 spells CASRVDLFENTEAFF. CDR3 DNA: TGTGCCAGCAGGGTGGATCTTTTCGAGAACACTGAAGCTTTCTTT.

About this clonotype itself: The junction differs from germline at one of its ends, possibly a read error. The V gene is TRBV7-8, the J gene TRBJ2-1; TRBD1 or TRBD2 may be the D gene (5 bases each). The CDR3 is 14 amino acids. Per the germline V gene, CDR1 is SGHVS and CDR2 is FQNEAQ. CDR3 residues: CASSFRGSYNEHFF. The DNA of the CDR3 is TGTGCCAGCAGCTTTCGGGGCTCCTACAATGAGCATTTCTTC.

This chain joins TRBV6-1 and TRBJ1-2; 8 positions agree with TRBD1. Trimming cost V 6 bases and J 4 bases; bases outside gene matches: 4. Per germline, CDR1 MNHNS and CDR2 SASEGT. The CDR3 runs to 13 residues. This CDR3 reads CASRITGGYGYTF. The CDR3 DNA reads as TGTGCCAGCAGAATAACAGGGGGCTATGGCTACACCTTC.

This clonotype was observed many times. The gene calls are TRBV2 and TRBJ2-7; no definite D call. There are 12 residues in the CDR3. Germline V gives CDR1 SNHLY, CDR2 FYNNEI. V dropped 3 bases and J dropped 2 bases, with 5 bases sitting between them. The CDR3 nucleotides are TGTGCCAGCAGTGAGAACCCCTACGAGCAGTACTTC. Amino acids: CASSENPYEQYF.

This clonotype was detected only a few times. The V call is TRBV7-2, the J call TRBJ1-1, with D possibly TRBD1 on 5 matching bases. Trimming cost V 2 bases and J 4 bases, with 17 bases left between them. The CDR3 totals 16 residues. Germline V CDR1 and CDR2: SGHTA, FQGNSA. CDR3 sequence: CASSLLAGRVGTEAFF. The DNA for the CDR3 is TGTGCCAGCAGCTTACTCGCAGGGCGGGTAGGCACTGAAGCTTTCTTT. The whole variable domain, filled in from reference TRBV7-2 and TRBJ1-1, reads GAGVSQSPSNKVTEKGKDVELRCDPISGHTALYWYRQSLGQGLEFLIYFQGNSAPDKSGLPSDRFSAERTGGSVSTLTIQRTQQEDSAVYLCASSLLAGRVGTEAFFGQGTRLTVV.

V is TRBV29-1 and J is TRBJ2-2; 9 nucleotides line up with TRBD1. The length of the CDR3 is 15 residues. The trim removed 6 bases at V and 4 bases at J, leaving 9 bases unmatched. Germline V CDR1 and CDR2: SQVTM, ANQGSEA. The DNA for the CDR3 is TGCAGCGTCGCCAATACAGGGGGCAGCACCGGGGAGCTGTTTTTT. Residues: CSVANTGGSTGELFF.

This clonotype was seen a few times. This chain uses TRBV7-9 with TRBJ1-5; D gene ambiguous. The CDR3 contains 14 residues. The V and J ends lost 1 base and 6 bases respectively, with 10 bases between them. CDR1 and CDR2 from the germline V gene are SEHNR and FQNEAQ (reference sequence). This chain's CDR3 is CASSLGGQGQPQHF. Here the CDR3 DNA reads TGTGCCAGCAGCTTAGGAGGGCAAGGTCAGCCCCAGCATTTT.

CDR3: CASSDQPGQGRRAEAFF. CDR3 sequence (DNA): TGTGCCAGCAGTGACCAACCCGGACAGGGGAGGAGGGCTGAAGCTTTCTTT. The rearrangement joins TRBV25-1 to TRBJ1-1; 9 bases are a match to TRBD1. V lost 3 bases, J lost 6 bases, and 14 bases stayed unmatched. Germline V gives CDR1 MGHDK, CDR2 SYGVNS. This CDR3 region has 17 residues. The whole variable domain, filled in from reference TRBV25-1 and TRBJ1-1, reads EADIYQTPRYLVIGTGKKITLECSQTMGHDKMYWYQQDPGMELHLIHYSYGVNSTEKGDLSSESTVSRIRTEHFPLTLESARPSHTSQYLCASSDQPGQGRRAEAFFGQGTRLTVV.

A single count supports this clonotype. A read error may account for a junction end that differs from germline. The CDR3 region is CSARGRDRWNF. CDR3 coding DNA: TGCAGTGCTAGGGGCCGGGACCGCTGGAACTTC. The V and J genes are TRBV20-1 and TRBJ2-7; D may be TRBD1 or TRBD2 (5 bases each). This CDR3 is 11 amino acids long. Germline CDR1 DFQATT, CDR2 SNEGSKA (reference sequence).

This clonotype was seen at least ten times. The chain carries TRBV4-2 and TRBJ2-6, with 9 bases that match TRBD1. CDR3 length: 18 amino acids. V lost 2 bases to trimming and J lost 2 bases; unmatched junction nucleotides: 7. Germline V gives CDR1 LGHNA, CDR2 YNFKEQ. The CDR3 DNA sequence: TGTGCCAGCAGCCAATCTACAGGGGGCCCCCCTGGGGCCAACGTCCTGACTTTC. As protein: CASSQSTGGPPGANVLTF.

The CDR3 reads CASSVFPTADTNTEAFF. The CDR3 DNA is TGTGCCAGCAGTGTCTTCCCGACGGCAGATACAAACACTGAAGCTTTCTTT. V is TRBV6-4 and J is TRBJ1-1, with D unresolved. This CDR3 comprises 17 residues. The ends were cut back, 4 bases at V and 2 bases at J, with 20 bases in the middle. From germline, CDR1 is MRHNA and CDR2 SNTAGT.

For this clonotype: The conserved phenylalanine or tryptophan is not found at the CDR3 terminus, so this likely reflects a read error. The rearrangement links TRBV7-9 to TRBJ1-1; 8 nucleotides line up with TRBD1. CDR1 SEHNR and CDR2 FQNEAQ come from the germline V gene (reference sequence). The CDR3 is 15 amino acids. The ends lost 5 bases at V and 1 base at J; junction bases unmatched: 6. CDR3 sequence: CASSPKGQANTEAFY. CDR3 in DNA: TGTGCCAGCAGCCCTAAGGGACAGGCGAACACTGAAGCTTTCTAT.

In this sample, this clonotype turned up many times. V and J are TRBV5-1 and TRBJ1-3; D gene unclear. CDR1 is SGHRS, CDR2 YFSETQ, per germline. The CDR3 runs to 16 residues. The V gene lost 0 bases and the J gene lost 0 bases, with 10 bases spanning the gap. Here the CDR3 DNA reads TGCGCCAGCAGCTTGGAGGTCGTATCCTCTGGAAACACCATATATTTT. This codes for CASSLEVVSSGNTIYF.

The CDR3 protein is CSVRVTGVEQFF. In DNA form, the CDR3 reads TGCAGCGTTCGAGTCACTGGGGTTGAGCAGTTCTTC. The gene calls are TRBV29-1 and TRBJ2-1; D remains ambiguous. CDR3 size: 12 residues. Germline V CDR1 and CDR2: SQVTM, ANQGSEA. V was trimmed by 5 bases and J by 9 bases, leaving 14 bases between them.

This clonotype showed up just a few times. The chain couples TRBV18 to TRBJ2-3; TRBD2 might be the D (6 bases). The CDR3 extends over 18 amino acids. V gave up 1 base and J gave up 0 bases, with 17 bases separating them. Germline V CDR1 and CDR2: KGHSH, LQKENI. The CDR3 region is CASSPRLGGGPSTDTQYF. In DNA form, the CDR3 reads TGTGCCAGCTCACCACGCCTGGGGGGAGGACCTAGCACAGATACGCAGTATTTT. Using reference TRBV18 and TRBJ2-3 for the parts outside the CDR3, the full variable domain is NAGVMQNPRHLVRRRGQEARLRCSPMKGHSHVYWYRQLPEEGLKFMVYLQKENIIDESGMPKERFSAEFPKEGPSILRIQQVVRGDSAAYFCASSPRLGGGPSTDTQYFGPGTRLTVL.

This sequence joins TRBV7-9 and TRBJ2-7, with 10 bases that match TRBD1. The CDR3 spans 16 residues. Germline loops: CDR1 SEHNR, CDR2 FQNEAQ (reference sequence). Trimming took 3 bases from V and 4 from J; bases not matched to a gene: 9. The CDR3 is CASSFRGDRGQYEQYF. CDR3 coding DNA: TGTGCCAGCAGCTTCAGGGGTGACAGGGGGCAGTACGAGCAGTACTTC.

The chain recombines TRBV19 with TRBJ1-5; D is undetermined. Trimming stripped 1 base from V and 2 bases from J, with 12 bases between. From germline, CDR1 is LNHDA and CDR2 SQIVND (reference sequence). CDR3 length: 16 residues. CDR3 DNA: TGTGCCAGTAGTATAGTAAGCGGGTCAGGCAATCAGCCCCAGCATTTT. Encoded protein: CASSIVSGSGNQPQHF.

CDR3 nucleotides: TGTGCCAGCAGCGTATCTGTACGTGGCTACACCTTC. Protein: CASSVSVRGYTF. J is TRBJ1-2 and V is TRBV7-9; D not certain. Germline V gene sequence: CDR1 SEHNR, CDR2 FQNEAQ (reference sequence). The CDR3 extends over 12 amino acids. The V end lost 5 bases, the J end lost 7 bases, and 11 bases lay between the germline ends.